This note documents a single T cell receptor beta chain sequence. Its antigen is undetermined. Germline-derived CDR1 and CDR2 are SQVTM and ANQGSEA. There are 13 residues in the CDR3. Trimming shortened V by 4 bases and J by 3 bases, and 9 bases separated the two germline ends. After extraction with the RNeasy kit, roughly 0.45 to 1 ug of the RNA was reverse transcribed using random hexamers. TCRdb re-called the immunoSEQ multiplex PCR reads with MiXCR, one entry per CDR3 protein. The repertoire holds some 150,000 distinct CDR3 sequences, around 96% seen once, with 0.16% in the top ten. These data belong to a study of CD8 T cells in Susac syndrome. The wider study: Intravenous immunoglobulin alone or corticosteroids were being given to patients with Susac syndrome at blood draw, unless they were therapy-naive. Study-wide results and limits: Repertoires of Susac syndrome CD4+ T cells lacked clonal expansion.

The chain is built from TRBV29-1 and TRBJ1-4; D perhaps matches TRBD1 (5 bases). The TCR originated in a human donor with Susac syndrome. Sequencing input: CD4+ T cells from PBMCs. In DNA form, the CDR3 reads TGCAGCGTTGGCGGGGGTCCTAATGAAAAACTGTTTTTT. Its protein is CSVGGGPNEKLFF.